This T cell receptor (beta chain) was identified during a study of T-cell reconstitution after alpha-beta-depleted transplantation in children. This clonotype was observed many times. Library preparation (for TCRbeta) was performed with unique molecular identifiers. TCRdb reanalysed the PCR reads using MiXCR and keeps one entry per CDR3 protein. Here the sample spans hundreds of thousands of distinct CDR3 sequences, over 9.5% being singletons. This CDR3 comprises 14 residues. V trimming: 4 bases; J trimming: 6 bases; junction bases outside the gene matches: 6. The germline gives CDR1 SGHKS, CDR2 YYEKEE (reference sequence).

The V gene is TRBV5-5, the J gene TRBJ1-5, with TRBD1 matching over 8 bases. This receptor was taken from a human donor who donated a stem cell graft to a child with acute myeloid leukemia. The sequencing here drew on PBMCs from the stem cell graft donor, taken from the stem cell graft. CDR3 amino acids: CASSTGQGGQPQHF. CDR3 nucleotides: TGTGCCAGCAGCACCGGACAGGGAGGTCAGCCCCAGCATTTT.